This TCR beta chain was sequenced during a study of blood T cell repertoires in COVID-19. Original processing notes: Using reference gene primer amplification, nucleated cell counts were estimated. Produced via immunoSEQ multiplex PCR; TCRdb's table is partial and in-frame only. V and J calls and clone size are as listed in that table; D and trimming were resolved from the DNA. The data contain roughly 80,000 clones, over 80% of them singletons. Germline CDR1 and CDR2: LNHDA and SQIVND (reference sequence). The CDR3 runs to 21 residues. With 4 bases clipped from V and 0 bases from J, the junction kept 24 bases outside the gene matches.

This clonotype originated in a man aged 45 to 65 with acute or convalescent COVID-19. Sequencing was carried out using peripheral blood. The chain carries TRBV19 and TRBJ2-7; 7 nucleotides match TRBD1. CDR3 DNA sequence: TGTGCCAGTAGTACGTTCTGGGCCACGGCCCAGGGGGTGGCTAGCTCCTACGAGCAGTACTTC. Residues: CASSTFWATAQGVASSYEQYF.